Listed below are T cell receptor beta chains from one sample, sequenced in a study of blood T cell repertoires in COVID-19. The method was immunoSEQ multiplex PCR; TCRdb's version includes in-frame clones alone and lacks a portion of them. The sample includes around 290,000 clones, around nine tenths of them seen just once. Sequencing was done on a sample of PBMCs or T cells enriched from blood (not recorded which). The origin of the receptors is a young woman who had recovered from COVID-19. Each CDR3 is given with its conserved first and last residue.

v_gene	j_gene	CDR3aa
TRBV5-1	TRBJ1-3	CASSLDPMNTIYF
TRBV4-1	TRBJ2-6	CASSHGRGGSGANVLTF
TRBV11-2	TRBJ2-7	CASSLDSGTTNEQYF
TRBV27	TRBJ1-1	CASSPPDRQNTEAFF
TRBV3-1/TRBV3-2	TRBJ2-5	CASSRDGGRQETQYF
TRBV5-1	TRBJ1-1	CASTGSAEAFF
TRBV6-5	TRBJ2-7	CASTWTGEIYEQYF
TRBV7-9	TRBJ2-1	CASIKYLRRGRATYNEQFF
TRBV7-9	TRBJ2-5	CASSLGETRGGGLIETQYF
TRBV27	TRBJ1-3	CASSPRPPRDRDAGNTIYF
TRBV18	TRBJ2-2	CASSPVSEAQTGELFF
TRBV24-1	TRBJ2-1	CATSDSSHNEQFF
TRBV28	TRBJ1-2	CASRTGFYYGYTF
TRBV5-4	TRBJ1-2	CASSLESIYGYTF
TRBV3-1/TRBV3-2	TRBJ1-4	CASSPPSDANEKLFF
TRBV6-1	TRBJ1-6	CASSEGQGYNSPLHF
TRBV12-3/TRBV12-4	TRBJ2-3	CASTSPGADTQYF
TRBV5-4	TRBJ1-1	CASSEQGTEAFF
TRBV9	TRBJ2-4	CASSVGDRPPKNIQYF
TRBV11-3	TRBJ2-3	CASSPGTPHRTDTQYF
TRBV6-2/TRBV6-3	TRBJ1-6	CASIPAARGSYNSPLHF
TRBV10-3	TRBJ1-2	CAISSQGQGAYGYTF
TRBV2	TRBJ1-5	CASSDLGQGGNSNQPQHF
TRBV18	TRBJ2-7	CASSPPGGLSYEQYF
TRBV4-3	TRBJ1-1	CASSQIRRELNTEAFF
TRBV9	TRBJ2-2	CASSLDRGLSQGTGELFF
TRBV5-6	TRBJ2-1	CATPGTLTYNEQFF
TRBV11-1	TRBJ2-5	CASSSKATGTGGTQYF
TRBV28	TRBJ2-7	CASSLAGGLEQYF
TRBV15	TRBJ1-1	CATTRARAMNTEAFF
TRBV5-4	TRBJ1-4	CASSGQGAGEKLFF
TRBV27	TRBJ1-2	CASSRDRENYGYTF
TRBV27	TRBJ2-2	CASSLSGGITGELFF
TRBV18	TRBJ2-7	CASSPAGPYEQYF
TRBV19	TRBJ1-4	CASSTTGGGEKLFF
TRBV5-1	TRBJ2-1	CASSDRSGRSYNEQFF
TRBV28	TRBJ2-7	CASSLTGAYEQYF
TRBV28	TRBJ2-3	CASSRLAGGPSDTQYF
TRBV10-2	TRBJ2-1	CASSPGGLLASYNEQFF
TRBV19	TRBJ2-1	CASRRGANNEQFF
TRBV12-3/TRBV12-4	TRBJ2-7	CASSPSRAYEQYF
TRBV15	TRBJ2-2	CATSRVAFTGELFF
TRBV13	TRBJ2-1	CASSLGLGLVGPGNEQFF
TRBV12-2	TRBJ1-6	CASRHQTGRSYNSPLHF
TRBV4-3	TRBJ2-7	CASSQERWGDEQYF
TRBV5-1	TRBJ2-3	CASSSLLAGTTDTQYF
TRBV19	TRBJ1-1	CASSMTGGSRTEAFF
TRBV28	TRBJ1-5	CASNPLGNQPQHF
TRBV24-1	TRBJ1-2	CATQTTTGNYGYTF
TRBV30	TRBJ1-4	CAWSVRGKSDFEKLFF
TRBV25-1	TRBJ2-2	CASTGQGRTGELFF
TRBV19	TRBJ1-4	CASRGTGGREKLFF
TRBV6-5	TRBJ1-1	CASSFSRNTEAFF
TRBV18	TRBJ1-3	CASSPNRRGTGNTIYF
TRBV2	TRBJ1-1	CASSTDRDTEAFF
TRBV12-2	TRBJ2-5	CASRFPLTDLGARETQYF
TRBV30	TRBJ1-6	CAWSPSGTGDSPLHF
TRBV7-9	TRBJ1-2	CASSPNRENYGYTF
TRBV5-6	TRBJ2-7	CASSPGTGGYEQYF
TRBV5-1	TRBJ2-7	CASSPEASGPVYEQYF